Shown below are 22 T cell receptor beta chains from a single sample sequenced in a study of glioma-infiltrating T cells after dendritic cell vaccination. Profiling relied on immunoSEQ multiplex PCR, and the TCRdb table lists in-frame clones only, not all of them. This table has 40,000 to 60,000 clones, approximately 85% appearing once. The sample consisted of blood, taken before dendritic cell vaccination. Receptor source: a human donor with glioblastoma.

V is TRBV4-3 and J is TRBJ2-6; 15 bases fit TRBD2. CDR1 and CDR2 (germline): LGHNA, YSLEER. The J segment lost 0 bases and the V segment lost 0 bases, leaving 9 bases of the junction unmatched. The CDR3 length is 22 residues. The CDR3 reads CASSQDIQGLAGGRSGANVLTF. The DNA of the CDR3 is TGCGCCAGCAGCCAAGATATACAGGGACTAGCGGGGGGTCGCTCTGGGGCCAACGTCCTGACTTTC.

The chain combines TRBV5-1 with TRBJ2-7; the D gene is possibly TRBD2 (6 bases). The CDR3 is 16 amino acids. Looked up from germline, CDR1 is SGHRS and CDR2 is YFSETQ. The V gene lost 0 bases and the J gene lost 5 bases, with 18 bases spanning the gap. The chain's CDR3 is CASSLGGTTPSDEQYF. The DNA of the CDR3 is TGCGCCAGCAGCTTGGGCGGAACCACTCCTAGCGACGAGCAGTACTTC.

This clone has a handful of counts. The rearrangement joins TRBV6-6 to TRBJ2-7; D is ambiguous. Per germline, CDR1 MNHNY and CDR2 SVGAGI (reference sequence). The CDR3 length is 11 residues. Trimming removed 6 bases from V and 4 bases from J, with 7 bases in between. As DNA, the CDR3 is TGTGCCAGCAGAACTAAATACGAGCAGTACTTC. This sequence encodes CASRTKYEQYF.

The CDR3 protein is CASSLAGMNTEAFF. CDR3 coding DNA: TGCGCCAGCAGCTTAGCGGGGATGAACACTGAAGCTTTCTTT. The chain uses TRBV5-1 and TRBJ1-1; D gene uncertain. This CDR3 spans 14 amino acids. The germline V gene has CDR1 SGHRS and CDR2 YFSETQ. The ends were cut back, 2 bases at V and 0 bases at J, with 8 bases in the middle.

Of note for this clone: The sample carries other DNA sequences with the same CDR3. The chain combines TRBV9 with TRBJ1-4; D not certain. V lost 0 bases and J lost 7, with 16 bases in between. The germline V gene encodes CDR1 SGDLS and CDR2 YYNGEE. This CDR3 is built from 16 residues. CDR3 in DNA: TGTGCCAGCAGCGTAGACCCCATAGCTGGTGGTGAAAAACTGTTTTTT. Translating gives CASSVDPIAGGEKLFF.

This clone occurred a few times. The rearrangement links TRBV2 to TRBJ2-5; 9 bases agree with TRBD2. The DNA end is a closer match to TRBJ2-7, so the J assignment may be wrong. CDR1 is SNHLY, CDR2 FYNNEI, per germline. The CDR3 totals 15 residues. The CDR3 sequence is CASSERGGLRGEQYF. CDR3 DNA sequence: TGTGCCAGCAGTGAGCGGGGGGGCCTCCGGGGCGAGCAGTACTTC.

This chain uses TRBV5-1 with TRBJ2-2, with 8 positions matching TRBD1. This CDR3 region has 16 residues. CDR1 and CDR2 (germline): SGHRS, YFSETQ. The J segment lost 0 bases and the V segment lost 4 bases, leaving 5 bases of the junction unmatched. The CDR3 region has the DNA TGCGCCAGCAGCCCAACGACAGGGGCGAACACCGGGGAGCTGTTTTTT. Protein sequence: CASSPTTGANTGELFF.

V usage is TRBV19 and J usage is TRBJ1-3; 7 bases fit TRBD1. Losses at the gene ends were 3 bases for V and 0 bases for J; bases not matched to a gene: 5. The CDR3 runs to 16 residues. Germline CDR1 reads LNHDA; CDR2 reads SQIVND (reference sequence). CDR3 residues: CASSMGQKNSGNTIYF. The CDR3 bases are TGTGCCAGTAGTATGGGACAGAAGAACTCTGGAAACACCATATATTTT.

The chain employs TRBV9 and TRBJ1-2; D unclear. Germline lookup yields CDR1 SGDLS and CDR2 YYNGEE. The V and J ends lost 0 bases and 5 bases respectively, with 11 bases between them. This CDR3 spans 14 amino acids. The CDR3 bases are TGTGCCAGCAGCGTAGAGCAGGCGCCTTATGGCTACACCTTC. It is translated as CASSVEQAPYGYTF. The variable domain in full, completed from reference TRBV9 and TRBJ1-2, reads DSGVTQTPKHLITATGQRVTLRCSPRSGDLSVYWYQQSLDQGLQFLIQYYNGEERAKGNILERFSAQQFPDLHSELNLSSLELGDSALYFCASSVEQAPYGYTFGSGTRLTVV.

The DNA for the CDR3 is TGTGCCAGCATCATATCGGGCGGGGGCACAGATACGCAGTATTTT. Its translation is CASIISGGGTDTQYF. V gene TRBV7-2 combines with J gene TRBJ2-3; tentatively, D is TRBD2 (6 bases). CDR1 is SGHTA and CDR2 is FQGNSA in the germline V gene. CDR3 length: 15 amino acids. Trimming shortened V by 7 bases and J by 1 base, and 15 bases separated the two germline ends.

The rearrangement joins TRBV19 to TRBJ1-2; a possible D gene is TRBD1 (5 bases). Germline V lookup: CDR1 LNHDA, CDR2 SQIVND (reference sequence). V was shortened by 2 bases and J by 4 bases, with 11 bases between the two germline ends. The CDR3 is 14 amino acids. The CDR3 here is CASSIQGLSYGYTF. The CDR3 bases are TGTGCCAGTAGTATACAGGGTCTCAGCTATGGCTACACCTTC.

The chain's CDR3 is CASSPTVGYYNEQFF. CDR3 in DNA: TGTGCCAGCAGCCCTACTGTGGGCTACTACAATGAGCAGTTCTTC. V and J are TRBV6-4 and TRBJ2-1; no clear D. Germline CDR1 and CDR2: MRHNA and SNTAGT. Trimming took 6 bases from V and 3 from J, leaving 15 bases between them. This CDR3 has 15 residues.

The chain recombines TRBV21-1 with TRBJ2-4; TRBD2 was called by the table and not checked on the DNA. TRBV21-1 is a known pseudogene. The CDR3 is made up of 20 amino acids. The CDR3, as DNA: TGTGCCAGCAGCAAACCGGGACGGGGGGACTCGATTCTAGCCAAAAACATTCAGTACTTC. Translated: CASSKPGRGDSILAKNIQYF.

This CDR3 reads CASSLGAGYGSYEQYF. CDR3 bases: TGTGCCAGCAGCTTAGGGGCAGGGTACGGCTCCTACGAGCAGTACTTC. This chain uses TRBV7-9 with TRBJ2-7; D perhaps matches TRBD1 (5 bases). The ends were cut back, 1 base at V and 0 bases at J, with 13 bases in the middle. In germline, CDR1 is SEHNR, CDR2 FQNEAQ (reference sequence). The CDR3 extends over 16 amino acids. The variable domain in full, completed from reference TRBV7-9 and TRBJ2-7, reads DTGVSQNPRHKITKRGQNVTFRCDPISEHNRLYWYRQTLGQGPEFLTYFQNEAQLEKSRLLSDRFSAERPKGSFSTLEIQRTEQGDSAMYLCASSLGAGYGSYEQYFGPGTRLTVT.

This chain links TRBV29-1 with TRBJ2-1; 7 bases match TRBD2. The CDR3 is 16 residues long. Germline lookup yields CDR1 SQVTM and CDR2 ANQGSEA. Germline trimming cut 4 bases from V and 4 bases from J; bases unmatched to any gene: 13. CDR3 loop: CSVGATQTSSYNEQFF. The CDR3 DNA sequence: TGCAGCGTTGGAGCCACCCAGACTAGCTCATACAATGAGCAGTTCTTC.

In regard to this clone: Sequence at one end of the junction differs from germline and may be a read error. The genes are TRBV6-6 and TRBJ1-6, with 9 bases matching TRBD1. Germline V gives CDR1 MNHNY, CDR2 SVGAGI (reference sequence). The CDR3 runs 15 residues. In nucleotides, the CDR3 is TGTGCCAGCAGTTACGGGGACAGGGATAACTCACCCCTCCACTTT. Translating it yields CASSYGDRDNSPLHF.

This chain uses TRBV2 with TRBJ2-1, with D possibly matching TRBD2 (6 bases). V shed 7 bases and J shed 10 bases, with 23 bases lying between them. There are 15 residues in the CDR3. Germline CDR1 and CDR2: SNHLY and FYNNEI. The CDR3 loop reads CASMEGLAGPVEQFF. The CDR3 DNA follows: TGTGCCAGCATGGAGGGGCTAGCTGGCCCAGTAGAGCAGTTCTTC.

The chain joins TRBV2 to TRBJ2-7, with 8 bases fitting TRBD1. Germline V gives CDR1 SNHLY, CDR2 FYNNEI. The CDR3 is made up of 13 amino acids. Germline trimming cut 7 bases from V and 3 bases from J; bases unmatched to any gene: 5. The CDR3 is CASTGQGSYEQYF. The CDR3 region has the DNA TGTGCCAGCACCGGACAGGGCAGCTACGAGCAGTACTTC.

The chain is built from TRBV10-3 and TRBJ1-4, with TRBD1 matching over 8 bases. The CDR3 has 15 amino acids. V gave up 11 bases and J gave up 4 bases; unmatched junction bases: 12. Germline V gene data show CDR1 as ENHRY and CDR2 as SYGVKD. DNA for the CDR3: TGTGCCCCGGCCCCCAGGGGGCTGAATAATGAAAAACTGTTTTTT. Translated: CAPAPRGLNNEKLFF.

The chain couples TRBV4-1 to TRBJ1-2; D not resolved. Deletions cut 0 bases from V and 0 bases from J, with 8 bases between. Germline assignment: CDR1 MGHRA and CDR2 YSYEKL. The CDR3 has 15 amino acids. The CDR3 is CASSQDIASNYGYTF. The DNA of the CDR3 is TGCGCCAGCAGCCAAGATATCGCGTCTAACTATGGCTACACCTTC.

The CDR3: CASSPGTGGTYEQYF. The CDR3 DNA follows: TGTGCCAGCAGCCCCGGGACAGGGGGCACCTACGAGCAGTACTTC. The chain joins TRBV5-4 to TRBJ2-7; TRBD1 matches 12 bases. The J segment lost 2 bases and the V segment lost 4 bases, leaving 4 bases of the junction unmatched. Germline lookup yields CDR1 SGHNT and CDR2 YYREEE (reference sequence). CDR3 length: 15 residues.

CDR3 sequence reads: CASRLGGGAPVDTQYF. CDR3 DNA sequence: TGTGCCAGTAGGCTAGGAGGGGGGGCTCCCGTAGATACGCAGTATTTT. This chain joins TRBV19 and TRBJ2-3, with D perhaps TRBD2 (7 bases). V was cut by 6 bases and J by 5 bases, with 21 bases left in between. The V gene's germline CDR1 is LNHDA and CDR2 SQIVND (reference sequence). The CDR3 covers 16 residues.